This TCR beta chain is from a study of blood T cells in healthy people across ages. The CDR3 is 15 amino acids. V lost 6 bases, J lost 1 base, and 6 bases stayed unmatched. Germline V gene sequence: CDR1 MDHEN, CDR2 SYDVKM. Combining a sample-barcoded 5' primer with a J-beta primer mix, a second PCR ran for roughly 7 to 12 cycles. TCRdb re-derived calls from the 5' RACE reads in MiXCR, one entry per CDR3 protein. The sample yields about 760,000 distinct CDR3 sequences, roughly 25% seen once. The data also belong to a second study, concerning T cells of mothers and their children.

The clonotype originates from a boy aged 5-17 years in good health. The sample comprised blood. The chain links TRBV28 to TRBJ1-1, with 9 bases aligning to TRBD1. CDR3 in amino acids: CASSRADRGNTEAFF. The CDR3 DNA reads as TGTGCCAGCAGCCGGGCGGACAGGGGGAACACTGAAGCTTTCTTT.